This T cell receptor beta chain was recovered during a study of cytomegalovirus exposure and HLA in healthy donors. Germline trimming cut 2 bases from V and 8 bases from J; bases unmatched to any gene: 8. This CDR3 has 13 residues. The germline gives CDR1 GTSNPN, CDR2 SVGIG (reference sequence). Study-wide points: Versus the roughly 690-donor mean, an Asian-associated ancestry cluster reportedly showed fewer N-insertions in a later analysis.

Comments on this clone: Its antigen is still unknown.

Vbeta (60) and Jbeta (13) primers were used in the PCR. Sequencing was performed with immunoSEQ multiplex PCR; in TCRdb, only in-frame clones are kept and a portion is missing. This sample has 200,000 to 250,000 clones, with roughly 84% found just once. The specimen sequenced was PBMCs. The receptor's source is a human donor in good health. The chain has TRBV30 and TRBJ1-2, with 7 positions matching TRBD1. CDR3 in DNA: TGTGCCTGGAGTCATAAGGGGGCGGAGGGCTACACCTTC. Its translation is CAWSHKGAEGYTF.